The rows below give T cell receptor beta chains drawn from one sample of a study of regulatory T cells in long-lasting Graves disease. MiXCR was run by TCRdb on the multiplex PCR reads, yielding one entry per CDR3 protein. The sample contains 650,000 to 850,000 distinct CDR3 sequences, 25% to 30% of which appear only once. Material: peripheral blood mononuclear cells (PBMCs), obtained when the disease was refractory, from a patient treated with antithyroid drugs. Source of these receptors: a female donor with Graves disease. Both conserved end residues are part of each CDR3. The D gene is left open where the match is weak. Only part of the rows carry a size: once, few, many, or a class if the clone is expanded.

d_gene	v_gene	abundance	j_gene	CDR3nt	CDR3aa
NA	TRBV27	few	TRBJ2-5	TGTGCCAGCAGTCCCCGGACAGCGTACCAAGAGACCCAGTACTTC	CASSPRTAYQETQYF
NA	TRBV28	many	TRBJ1-2	TGTGCCAGCAGTTTATCTGGCAACGACTATGGCTACACCTTC	CASSLSGNDYGYTF
NA	TRBV6-1	NA	TRBJ1-2	TGTGCCAGCAGCCCCCTGGGGCACAGTCCTCATGGCTACACCTTC	CASSPLGHSPHGYTF
TRBD2	TRBV7-9	few	TRBJ2-5	TGTGCCAGCAGCTTAGCGCTGGCTAGCGGGACAGAGACCCAGTACTTC	CASSLALASGTETQYF
TRBD1	TRBV6-1	NA	TRBJ1-1	TGTGCCAGCAGTCGTCTGACAGGGCACATGAACACTGAAGCTTTCTTT	CASSRLTGHMNTEAFF
NA	TRBV19	NA	TRBJ2-2	TGTGCCAGTAGTATCGACCCGAGCACCGGGGAGCTGTTTTTT	CASSIDPSTGELFF
NA	TRBV6-1	NA	TRBJ1-2	TGTGCCAGCAGTGAAGGGTTCCTCCACGGCTACACCTTC	CASSEGFLHGYTF
TRBD1	TRBV4-2	NA	TRBJ2-2	TGTGCCAGCAGCCAAGAACAGGGGGTCACCGGGGAGCTGTTTTTT	CASSQEQGVTGELFF
NA	TRBV5-1	NA	TRBJ1-6	TGCGCCAGCAGCTTGACAGAACAGGGTGCTAATTCACCCCTCCACTTT	CASSLTEQGANSPLHF
NA	TRBV28	many	TRBJ1-2	TGTGCCAGCAGTTCTTCCGGACAATCGGCGGGTGGCTACACCTTC	CASSSSGQSAGGYTF
TRBD1	TRBV5-4	few	TRBJ1-2	TGTGCCAGCAGAACCCCTCGACAGGGTAACTATGGCTACACCTTC	CASRTPRQGNYGYTF
NA	TRBV5-5	few	TRBJ2-7	TGTGCCAGCAGCTCTCAGACAGTCTACGAGCAGTACTTC	CASSSQTVYEQYF
NA	TRBV6-1	NA	TRBJ1-1	TGTGCCAGCAAAATCGATGAGGGAATGAACACTGAAGCTTTCTTT	CASKIDEGMNTEAFF
TRBD2	TRBV27	NA	TRBJ2-4	TGTGCCAGCAGCCCGTCGGGGGGAGGTCTTATTCAGTACTTC	CASSPSGGGLIQYF
TRBD2	TRBV20-1	NA	TRBJ2-3	TGCAGTGCCCGTAGCGGGGCAGATACGCAGTATTTT	CSARSGADTQYF
NA	TRBV27	NA	TRBJ2-7	TGTGCCAGCAGTTTAAAAGGAGGAGCGACAGCCTACGAGCAGTACTTC	CASSLKGGATAYEQYF
NA	TRBV27	NA	TRBJ1-2	TGTGCCAGCAGTTTATTGGGCTCCAACTATGGCTACACCTTC	CASSLLGSNYGYTF
NA	TRBV28	NA	TRBJ1-5	TGTGCCAGCAGTTTAGGGCCCCGGAAAGTCCGCAATCAGCCCCAGCATTTT	CASSLGPRKVRNQPQHF
NA	TRBV29-1	NA	TRBJ1-2	TGCAGCGTTGAAGATCGGGTTGTTAGGAACTATGGCTACACCTTC	CSVEDRVVRNYGYTF
NA	TRBV20-1	NA	TRBJ1-4	TGCAGTGCGCGACAGAGCATCTCTAATGAAAAACTGTTTTTT	CSARQSISNEKLFF
NA	TRBV5-1	NA	TRBJ2-7	TGCGCTAGCAGTCGTGATGGGCTCGAACAGTACTTC	CASSRDGLEQYF
NA	TRBV7-2	once	TRBJ2-3	TGTGCCAGCAGCTTAGGCTCGATGGGAGATACGCAGTATTTT	CASSLGSMGDTQYF
NA	TRBV30	NA	TRBJ2-1	TGTGCCTGGAGCGCCTCGGCCCGCAAGAATGAGCAGTTCTTC	CAWSASARKNEQFF
TRBD2	TRBV12-3/TRBV12-4	NA	TRBJ2-2	TGTGCCAGCAGGACGGGACTAGCGGCGAACACCGGGGAGCTGTTTTTT	CASRTGLAANTGELFF
TRBD1	TRBV27	many	TRBJ1-2	TGTGCCAGCAGTCCCGGACAGGGGATGCCAGCTAACTATGGCTACACCTTC	CASSPGQGMPANYGYTF
TRBD1	TRBV6-4	NA	TRBJ1-3	TGTGCCAGCAGGATATCAGGGGGAAGTACTGGAGACACCATATATTTT	CASRISGGSTGDTIYF
TRBD1	TRBV12-3/TRBV12-4	NA	TRBJ1-2	TGTGCCAGCAGTTCCGGGGACAGGGGTCCCTATGGCTACACCTTC	CASSSGDRGPYGYTF
NA	TRBV6-1	NA	TRBJ1-5	TGTGCCAGCAGGTTTCAGGGGCGAGGTAGCAATCAGCCCCAGCATTTT	CASRFQGRGSNQPQHF
TRBD1	TRBV5-1	NA	TRBJ1-1	TGCGCCAGCAGCCCCGGGACAGGGATTGACACTGAAGCTTTCTTT	CASSPGTGIDTEAFF
NA	TRBV10-3	few	TRBJ2-5	TGTGCCATCAGGGGTGGAGAGACCCAGTACTTC	CAIRGGETQYF
TRBD2	TRBV10-2	few	TRBJ2-2	TGCGCCAGCAGTATTAGCGGGAGTGGAAACACCGGGGAGCTGTTTTTT	CASSISGSGNTGELFF
TRBD2	TRBV20-1	NA	TRBJ2-7	TGCAGTGCTAGGGGGGGCGCGGGAGGCACCTACGAGCAGTACTTC	CSARGGAGGTYEQYF
NA	TRBV12-3/TRBV12-4	many	TRBJ1-4	TGTGCCAGCAGTTTGAATGGCGGAGGAGTTGAAAAACTGTTTTTT	CASSLNGGGVEKLFF
NA	TRBV12-3/TRBV12-4	NA	TRBJ1-2	TGTGCCAGCAGTTTAGTTGCAGGGACGAACTATGGCTACACCTTC	CASSLVAGTNYGYTF
TRBD1	TRBV12-3/TRBV12-4	few	TRBJ1-5	TGTGCCAGCAGCAATACAGGGGTGAGTCAGCCCCAGCATTTT	CASSNTGVSQPQHF
NA	TRBV9	NA	TRBJ1-3	TGTGCTAGCAGCGTAGTTCAGGATGGAAACACCATATATTTT	CASSVVQDGNTIYF
NA	TRBV29-1	NA	TRBJ1-2	TGCAGCGTTGAAGATCGTCAGGTCCTCTATGGCTACACCTTC	CSVEDRQVLYGYTF
NA	TRBV20-1	few	TRBJ1-6	TGCAGTGCTAGGGCCCAGGACATCTCACCCCTCCACTTT	CSARAQDISPLHF
TRBD1	TRBV11-1	few	TRBJ2-2	TGTGCCAGCAGCAAGGACAGGGGGCTGTACACCGGGGAGCTGTTTTTT	CASSKDRGLYTGELFF